These 16 T cell receptor beta chains were sequenced from one sample in a study of CD8 T cells in Susac syndrome. Reverse transcription of roughly 0.5 to 1 ug RNA used random hexamers. TCRdb re-derived calls from the immunoSEQ multiplex PCR reads in MiXCR, one entry per CDR3 protein. The sample has hundreds of thousands of distinct CDR3 sequences; 85% are singletons. Sequencing was carried out using CD8+ T cells from PBMCs. The source of these receptors is a human donor with multiple sclerosis.

The rearrangement uses TRBV27 and TRBJ1-5; D is possibly TRBD1 (6 bases). Trimming took 6 bases from V and 3 from J, leaving 18 bases between them. This CDR3 region has 16 residues. Germline V gene sequence: CDR1 MNHEY, CDR2 SMNVEV (reference sequence). The DNA of the CDR3 is TGTGCCAGCAGCCCGGAGGGACATCCCCTCAATCAGCCCCAGCATTTT. Its protein product is CASSPEGHPLNQPQHF.

The V call is TRBV27, the J call TRBJ2-7; 7 nucleotides agree with TRBD1. J was trimmed by 3 bases and V by 0 bases; bases with no gene match: 2. From germline, CDR1 is MNHEY and CDR2 SMNVEV (reference sequence). The CDR3 covers 14 residues. CDR3 bases: TGTGCCAGCAGTTTATCGGGACAGTTCTACGAGCAGTACTTC. Its protein product is CASSLSGQFYEQYF.

The genes are TRBV7-6 and TRBJ2-1, with D perhaps matching TRBD1 (5 bases). Germline CDR1 SGHVS, CDR2 FNYEAQ. Trimming pared 2 bases from V and 8 bases from J, leaving 16 bases between. The CDR3 runs 15 residues. CDR3 sequence (DNA): TGTGCCAGCAGCTTACCCATGCAGGGCGGCCATGAGCAGTTCTTC. Translating gives CASSLPMQGGHEQFF.

The chain combines TRBV6-2 or TRBV6-3 with TRBJ2-1; 14 nucleotides line up with TRBD2. CDR1 is MNHEY, CDR2 SVGEGT, per germline. Trimming cost V 0 bases and J 0 bases; bases outside gene matches: 13. The CDR3 totals 22 residues. The chain's CDR3 is CASSYSGSPGLAGDVSYNEQFF. DNA of the CDR3: TGTGCCAGCAGTTACTCCGGTTCTCCGGGACTAGCGGGAGATGTCTCCTACAATGAGCAGTTCTTC.

This chain joins TRBV30 and TRBJ1-1; the D is unclear. The CDR3 has 13 residues. V lost 1 base and J 0 bases, leaving 6 bases between the germline ends. Germline V gene data show CDR1 as GTSNPN and CDR2 as SVGIG (reference sequence). The CDR3 DNA reads as TGTGCCTGGAGTGAAGGTCTGAACACTGAAGCTTTCTTT. This codes for CAWSEGLNTEAFF.

This chain connects TRBV7-9 to TRBJ1-2, with D possibly matching TRBD1 (6 bases). The CDR3 covers 15 residues. V lost 1 base and J lost 2, with 11 bases in between. Germline CDR1 reads SEHNR; CDR2 reads FQNEAQ (reference sequence). As DNA, the CDR3 is TGTGCCAGCAGCTTAGGGGGGGACACCAACTATGGCTACACCTTC. Its translation: CASSLGGDTNYGYTF.

V is TRBV28 and J is TRBJ1-1; 7 bases are a match to TRBD1. This CDR3 spans 14 amino acids. V shed 6 bases and J 4 bases; nucleotides not matched to a gene: 8. Germline V CDR1 and CDR2: MDHEN, SYDVKM. The CDR3 coding sequence is TGTGCCAGCAGCCTGGGACAGTTCTCCACTGAAGCTTTCTTT. Translating it yields CASSLGQFSTEAFF.

The chain employs TRBV27 and TRBJ2-7; D tentatively reads TRBD1 or TRBD2 (5 bases each). Germline values: CDR1 MNHEY, CDR2 SMNVEV (reference sequence). This CDR3 is built from 14 residues. V gave up 2 bases and J gave up 3 bases, with 11 bases separating them. This CDR3 reads CASSLIGGIYEQYF. DNA of the CDR3: TGTGCCAGCAGTTTAATTGGGGGAATCTACGAGCAGTACTTC.

This sequence joins TRBV6-5 and TRBJ2-4; 8 bases agree with TRBD2. Germline V gene lookup returns CDR1 MNHEY and CDR2 SVGAGI. The CDR3 spans 16 residues. V lost 0 bases, J lost 3 bases, and 4 bases stayed unmatched. The CDR3 loop is CASSYSVAGIKNIQYF. CDR3 nucleotide sequence: TGTGCCAGCAGTTACTCAGTAGCGGGAATCAAAAACATTCAGTACTTC.

J is TRBJ1-2 and V is TRBV30; D is undetermined. Looked up from germline, CDR1 is GTSNPN and CDR2 is SVGIG (reference sequence). This CDR3 comprises 13 residues. V gave up 0 bases and J gave up 2 bases, with 7 bases separating them. CDR3 in amino acids: CAWSVGRNYGYTF. The CDR3 region has the DNA TGTGCCTGGAGTGTCGGGCGGAACTATGGCTACACCTTC.

The chain carries TRBV20-1 and TRBJ1-1; possible D gene TRBD1, 6 bases. Germline V CDR1 and CDR2: DFQATT, SNEGSKA (reference sequence). Trimming cost V 0 bases and J 2 bases, with 7 bases left between them. The CDR3 runs 13 residues. The CDR3 here is CSAREQGNTEAFF. In nucleotides, the CDR3 is TGCAGTGCTAGAGAACAGGGAAACACTGAAGCTTTCTTT.

This sequence joins TRBV29-1 and TRBJ2-6; weak D call: TRBD1 (5 bases). This CDR3 has 16 amino acids. The V gene lost 2 bases and the J gene lost 1 base, with 12 bases spanning the gap. Per germline, CDR1 SQVTM and CDR2 ANQGSEA. The CDR3 nucleotides read TGCAGCGTTGAAATCCAGGGTAGGTCTGGGGCCAACGTCCTGACTTTC. Translated, it gives CSVEIQGRSGANVLTF.

The chain couples TRBV4-3 to TRBJ2-7; 11 nucleotides line up with TRBD1. CDR1 is LGHNA, CDR2 YSLEER, per germline. CDR3 length: 16 amino acids. With 0 bases clipped from V and 7 bases from J, the junction kept 8 bases outside the gene matches. CDR3 nucleotides: TGCGCCAGCAGCCAAGATCACGGGACAGGGGGTATGGAGCAGTACTTC. Residues: CASSQDHGTGGMEQYF.

J is TRBJ2-7 and V is TRBV10-3; 9 nucleotides align to TRBD1. Unmatched junction bases numbered 13, after V lost 2 bases and J lost 2 bases. The CDR3 is 18 amino acids. Germline CDR1 is ENHRY and CDR2 is SYGVKD. CDR3: CAISEAAGQGTSAYEQYF. In DNA, the CDR3 is TGTGCCATCAGTGAGGCCGCGGGACAGGGAACAAGTGCCTACGAGCAGTACTTC.

The rearrangement joins TRBV19 to TRBJ2-4; 7 nucleotides line up with TRBD2. Germline-derived CDR1 and CDR2 are LNHDA and SQIVND (reference sequence). After removal of 10 bases from V and 8 bases from J, the junction contained 14 bases not matched to a gene. The CDR3 contains 14 residues. The CDR3 DNA sequence: TGTGCCACCTGTGAACCCGGACTAGAGGACATTCAGTACTTC. As protein: CATCEPGLEDIQYF.

The chain uses TRBV7-9 and TRBJ2-7, with unresolved D. The CDR3 spans 13 residues. CDR1 SEHNR and CDR2 FQNEAQ come from the germline V gene (reference sequence). Trimming removed 4 bases from V and 4 bases from J, with 11 bases in between. The CDR3 loop is CASSSLMRYEQYF. CDR3 sequence (DNA): TGTGCCAGCAGCTCCCTCATGAGGTACGAGCAGTACTTC.